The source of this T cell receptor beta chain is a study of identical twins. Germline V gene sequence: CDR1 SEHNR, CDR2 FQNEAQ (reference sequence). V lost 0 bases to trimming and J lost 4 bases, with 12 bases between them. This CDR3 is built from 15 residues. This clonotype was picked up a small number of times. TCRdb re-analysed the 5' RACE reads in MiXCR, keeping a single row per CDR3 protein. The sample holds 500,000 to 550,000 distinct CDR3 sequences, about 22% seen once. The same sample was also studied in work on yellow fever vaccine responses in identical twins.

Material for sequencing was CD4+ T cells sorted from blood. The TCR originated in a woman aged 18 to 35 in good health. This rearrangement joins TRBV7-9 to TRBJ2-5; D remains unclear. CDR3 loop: CASSLARVAGETQYF. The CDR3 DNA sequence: TGTGCCAGCAGCTTAGCGCGAGTAGCTGGAGAGACCCAGTACTTC.